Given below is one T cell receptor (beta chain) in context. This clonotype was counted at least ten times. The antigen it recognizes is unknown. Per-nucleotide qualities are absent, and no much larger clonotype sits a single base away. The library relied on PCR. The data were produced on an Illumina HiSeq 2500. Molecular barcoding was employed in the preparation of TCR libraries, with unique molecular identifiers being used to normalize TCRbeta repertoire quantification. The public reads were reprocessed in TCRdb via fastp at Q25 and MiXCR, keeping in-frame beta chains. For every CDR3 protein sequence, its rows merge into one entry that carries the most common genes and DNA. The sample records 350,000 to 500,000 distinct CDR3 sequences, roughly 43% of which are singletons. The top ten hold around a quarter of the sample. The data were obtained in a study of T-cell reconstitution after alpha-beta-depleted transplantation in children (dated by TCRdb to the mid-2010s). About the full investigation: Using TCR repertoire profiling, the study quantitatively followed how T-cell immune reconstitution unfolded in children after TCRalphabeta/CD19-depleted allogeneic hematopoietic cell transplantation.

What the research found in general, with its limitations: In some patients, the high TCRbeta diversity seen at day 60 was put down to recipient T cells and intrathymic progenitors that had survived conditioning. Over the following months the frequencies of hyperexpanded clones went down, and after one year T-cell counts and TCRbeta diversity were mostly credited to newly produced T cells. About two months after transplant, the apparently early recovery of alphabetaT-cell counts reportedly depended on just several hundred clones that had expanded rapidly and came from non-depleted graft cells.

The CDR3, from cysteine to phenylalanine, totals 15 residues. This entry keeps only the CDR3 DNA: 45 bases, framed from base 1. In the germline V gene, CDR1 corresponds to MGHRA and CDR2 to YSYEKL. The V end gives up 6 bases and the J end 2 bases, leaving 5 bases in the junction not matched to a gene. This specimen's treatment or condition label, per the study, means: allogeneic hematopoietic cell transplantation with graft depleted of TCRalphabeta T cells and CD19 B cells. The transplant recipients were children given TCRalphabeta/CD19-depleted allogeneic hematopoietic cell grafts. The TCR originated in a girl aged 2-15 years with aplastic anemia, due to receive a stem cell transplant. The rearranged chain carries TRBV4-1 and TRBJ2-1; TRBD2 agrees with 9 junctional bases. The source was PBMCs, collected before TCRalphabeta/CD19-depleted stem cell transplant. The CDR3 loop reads CASSSGRSAYNEQFF. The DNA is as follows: TGCGCCAGCAGTAGCGGGAGAAGTGCCTACAATGAGCAGTTCTTC.